This TCR beta chain was recovered during a study of T cells in Graves' hyperthyroidism and ophthalmopathy. Findings and caveats of the study: Most thyroid clonotypes that were expanded above 0.001 also turned up in blood.

As for this clonotype: Antigen unknown.

Source material for PBMCs was 10 ml fresh peripheral blood. TCR beta CDR3 region amplification was performed from RNA transcripts. HTBI primers were employed in a first-round RT-PCR of the TCR CDR3. TCRdb itself ran the multiplex PCR reads through MiXCR, one entry per CDR3 protein. This sample has about 770,000 distinct CDR3 sequences, with around 20% found just once. The TCR was taken from a woman aged 45-65 years with Graves' hyperthyroidism that later progressed to Graves' ophthalmopathy. The sequenced sample consisted of blood.

CDR3 nucleotides: TGTGCCAGCGCGGCACCTGACAACTCCTATGGCTACACCTTC. Translation gives CASAAPDNSYGYTF. The J gene is TRBJ1-2, the V gene TRBV7-2; unclear D gene. The CDR3 sequence is 14 residues long. V shed 8 bases and J shed 4 bases, with 17 bases lying between them. CDR1 is SGHTA and CDR2 is FQGNSA in the germline V gene. The full variable domain, with the rest looked up from reference TRBV7-2 and TRBJ1-2, is GAGVSQSPSNKVTEKGKDVELRCDPISGHTALYWYRQSLGQGLEFLIYFQGNSAPDKSGLPSDRFSAERTGGSVSTLTIQRTQQEDSAVYLCASAAPDNSYGYTFGSGTRLTVV.